One sample yielded the 4 T cell receptor beta chains listed below, sequenced in a study of CD8+ T cells in alopecia areata. Treatment defined: oral pan-JAK inhibitor, 5-10 mg twice daily. RNA was extracted and reverse transcribed into cDNA as the sequencing template. Assay: immunoSEQ multiplex PCR; the TCRdb copy retains only in-frame clones and omits some. Of hundreds of thousands of clones detected, 60% appear once; the ten largest clones hold about 0.89%. The sample was CD4+ T cells sorted from blood, taken around week 54, from a patient treated with tofacitinib. Source of these receptors: a human donor with alopecia areata.

The chain joins TRBV10-1 to TRBJ2-3; weak D call: TRBD2 (7 bases). CDR3 length: 15 amino acids. V lost 6 bases and J 4 bases, leaving 17 bases between the germline ends. Per the germline V gene, CDR1 is WNHNN and CDR2 is SYGVQD (reference sequence). CDR3 loop: CASSPLGGRADTQYF. Written as DNA, the CDR3 is TGCGCCAGCAGCCCCTTGGGGGGGCGGGCAGATACGCAGTATTTT.

The chain combines TRBV7-9 with TRBJ2-7; D is unclear. V was shortened by 5 bases and J by 3 bases, with 23 bases between the two germline ends. Germline CDR1 reads SEHNR; CDR2 reads FQNEAQ (reference sequence). The CDR3 consists of 17 residues. The CDR3 DNA follows: TGTGCCAGCAGCCCCCGTGGGAAGACCGCCTCTTTCTACGAGCAGTACTTC. This sequence encodes CASSPRGKTASFYEQYF.

The V gene is TRBV9, the J gene TRBJ2-1; 10 nucleotides agree with TRBD1. The CDR3 contains 16 residues. V shed 2 bases and J 4 bases; nucleotides not matched to a gene: 6. Germline V gives CDR1 SGDLS, CDR2 YYNGEE. CDR3 in DNA: TGTGCCAGCAGCGTCGTTCCGGGACAGGGGTACAATGAGCAGTTCTTC. Protein sequence: CASSVVPGQGYNEQFF.

This clone was observed a handful of times. The chain recombines TRBV29-1 with TRBJ2-3; 8 nucleotides align to TRBD1. The J segment lost 8 bases and the V segment lost 6 bases, leaving 7 bases of the junction unmatched. Looked up from germline, CDR1 is SQVTM and CDR2 is ANQGSEA. The CDR3 sequence is 12 residues long. CDR3 sequence: CSVAQGDRTQYF. DNA of the CDR3: TGCAGCGTAGCACAGGGGGACCGTACGCAGTATTTT.